This T cell receptor (beta chain) is from a study of CD8 T cells in ankylosing spondylitis. From the 5' RACE reads, TCRdb called clonotypes with MiXCR, one entry per CDR3 protein. The table shows about 180,000 distinct CDR3 sequences, with approximately 9% occurring only once. The germline V gene encodes CDR1 DFQATT and CDR2 SNEGSKA (reference sequence). V dropped 5 bases and J dropped 0; count of bases not matched to a gene: 17. The CDR3 consists of 18 residues. This receptor was taken from a female donor with ankylosing spondylitis or in good health (not recorded which). This chain links TRBV20-1 with TRBJ2-3; 7 bases line up with TRBD1. Specimen: blood, either unsorted or a sorted T cell fraction (not recorded which). CDR3 in amino acids: CSALVGGPIASSTDTQYF. CDR3 DNA: TGCAGTGCTTTGGTAGGGGGCCCAATCGCTTCTAGCACAGATACGCAGTATTTT.